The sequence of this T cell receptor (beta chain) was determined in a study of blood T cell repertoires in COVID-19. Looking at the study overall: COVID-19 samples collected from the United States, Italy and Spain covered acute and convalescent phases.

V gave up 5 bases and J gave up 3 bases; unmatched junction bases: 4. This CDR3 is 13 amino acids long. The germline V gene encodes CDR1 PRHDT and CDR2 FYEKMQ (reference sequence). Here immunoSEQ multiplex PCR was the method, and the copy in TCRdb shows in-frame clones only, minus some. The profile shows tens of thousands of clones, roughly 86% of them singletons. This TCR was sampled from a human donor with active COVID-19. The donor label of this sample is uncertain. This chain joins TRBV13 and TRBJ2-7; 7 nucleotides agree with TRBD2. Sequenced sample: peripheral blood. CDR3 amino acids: CASSLWGGYEQYF. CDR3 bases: TGTGCCAGCAGCCTATGGGGGGGCTACGAGCAGTACTTC.